The 6 T cell receptor beta chains below all came from one sample that was sequenced in a study of blood T cell repertoires in COVID-19. Using immunoSEQ multiplex PCR, the repertoire was profiled, and TCRdb retains in-frame clones only, with some absent. The sample carries 250,000 to 350,000 clones, 90% recorded once. Sequencing input: PBMCs or T cells enriched from blood (not recorded which). Source of these receptors: a woman aged 18-30 years with acute COVID-19.

The chain couples TRBV5-3 to TRBJ1-6, with 9 bases matching TRBD1. TRBV5-3 counts as an open reading frame of uncertain function. The CDR3 is made up of 18 amino acids. Unmatched junction bases numbered 8, after V lost 1 base and J lost 3 bases. CDR3 sequence reads: CARSLSPGQGLYNSPLHF. The CDR3 coding sequence is TGTGCCAGAAGCTTGTCTCCGGGACAGGGACTCTATAATTCACCCCTCCACTTT.

A word on this clone: Germline and junction disagree at one end, which may indicate a read error. V gene TRBV5-8 combines with J gene TRBJ2-5; D remains unclear. Germline V lookup: CDR1 SGHTS, CDR2 YDEGEE. The CDR3 length is 11 residues. The CDR3 nucleotides read TGTGCCAGCAGCTCGGTCTCCCCCGAAAACTTC. It encodes CASSSVSPENF.

The chain uses TRBV18 and TRBJ2-3; maybe TRBD2 (6 bases). The CDR3 extends over 17 amino acids. Germline CDR1 is KGHSH and CDR2 is LQKENI. The V end was cut by 2 bases, the J end by 2 bases, with 17 bases between. CDR3 DNA: TGTGCCAGCTCACCATTATCTCCGGGGACTGCCACAGATACGCAGTATTTT. Its protein is CASSPLSPGTATDTQYF.

The chain couples TRBV2 to TRBJ2-4; 8 bases are shared with TRBD1. The CDR3 contains 13 residues. The junction had 9 bases not matched to a gene; V was cut back by 9 bases and J by 8 bases. CDR1 and CDR2 (germline): SNHLY, FYNNEI. The CDR3 protein is CARGTGSKDIQYF. CDR3 bases: TGTGCCAGGGGGACAGGCTCCAAGGACATTCAGTACTTC.

The chain recombines TRBV29-1 with TRBJ1-4; 7 bases line up with TRBD1. Germline V gives CDR1 SQVTM, CDR2 ANQGSEA. With 3 bases clipped from V and 10 bases from J, the junction kept 8 bases outside the gene matches. The CDR3 covers 13 residues. The CDR3 sequence: CSVDGGAGGKLFF. In DNA form, the CDR3 reads TGCAGCGTTGATGGCGGGGCAGGGGGAAAACTGTTTTTT. The complete variable domain, with remaining parts taken from reference TRBV29-1 and TRBJ1-4, reads SAVISQKPSRDICQRGTSLTIQCQVDSQVTMMFWYRQQPGQSLTLIATANQGSEATYESGFVIDKFPISRPNLTFSTLTVSNMSPEDSSIYLCSVDGGAGGKLFFGSGTQLSVL.

V and J are TRBV18 and TRBJ2-1; D perhaps matches TRBD1 (5 bases). The CDR3 covers 13 residues. Germline values: CDR1 KGHSH, CDR2 LQKENI. The V end was cut by 6 bases, the J end by 10 bases, with 16 bases between. CDR3 residues: CASSGIGQSEQFF. In DNA, the CDR3 is TGTGCCAGCTCCGGAATTGGACAAAGCGAGCAGTTCTTC.